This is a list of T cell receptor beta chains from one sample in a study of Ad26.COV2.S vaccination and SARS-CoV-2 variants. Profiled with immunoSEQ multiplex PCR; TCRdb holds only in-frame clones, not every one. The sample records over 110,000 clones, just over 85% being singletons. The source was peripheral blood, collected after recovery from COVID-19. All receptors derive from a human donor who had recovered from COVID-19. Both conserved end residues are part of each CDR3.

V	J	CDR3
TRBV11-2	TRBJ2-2	CASSLLITGELFF
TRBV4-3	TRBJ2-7	CASSQDLGDSYEQYF
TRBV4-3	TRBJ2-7	CASSPNPGQNYEQYF
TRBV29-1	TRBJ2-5	CSVESDREYQETQYF
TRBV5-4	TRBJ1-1	CASSLVSGATEAFF
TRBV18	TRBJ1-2	CASSPTREGVYGYTF
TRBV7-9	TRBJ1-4	CASSPSGRNEKLFF
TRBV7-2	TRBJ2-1	CASSFGGGRGSEQFF
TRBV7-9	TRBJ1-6	CASSLGPGSNSPLHF
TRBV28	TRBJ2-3	CACRTDSSTDTQYF
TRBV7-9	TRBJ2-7	CASSSLVYERDLYEQYF
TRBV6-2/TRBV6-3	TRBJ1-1	CASSPHRDLEAFF
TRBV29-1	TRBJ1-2	CSASQGTNYGYTF
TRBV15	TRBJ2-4	CATSRAGDRAYFPYF
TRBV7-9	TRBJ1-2	CASSPAGVYYGYTF
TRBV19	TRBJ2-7	CASSISLAFYEQYF
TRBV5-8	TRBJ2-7	CASTYLPFPEQYF
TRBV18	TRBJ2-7	CASSPLKTYEQYF
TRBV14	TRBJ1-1	CASSQAGSREAFF
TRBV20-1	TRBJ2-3	CSASGQGDDTQYF
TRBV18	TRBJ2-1	CASSPQRSVGDNEQFF
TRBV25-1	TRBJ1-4	CASSEWTLTNEKLFF
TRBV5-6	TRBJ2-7	CASSLRHEQYF
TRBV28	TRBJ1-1	CASSLIGRSTEAFF
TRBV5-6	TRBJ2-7	CASSFGESGSYEQYF